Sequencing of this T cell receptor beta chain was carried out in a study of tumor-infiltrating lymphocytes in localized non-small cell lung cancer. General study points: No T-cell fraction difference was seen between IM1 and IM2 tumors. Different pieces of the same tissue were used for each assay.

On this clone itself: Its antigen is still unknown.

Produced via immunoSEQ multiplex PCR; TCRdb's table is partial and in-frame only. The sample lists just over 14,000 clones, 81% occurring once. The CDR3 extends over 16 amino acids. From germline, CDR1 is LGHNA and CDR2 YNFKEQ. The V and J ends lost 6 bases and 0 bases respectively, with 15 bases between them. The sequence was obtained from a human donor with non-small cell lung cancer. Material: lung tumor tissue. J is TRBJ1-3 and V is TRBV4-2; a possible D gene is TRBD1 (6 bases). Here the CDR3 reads CASRYGGQGSGNTIYF. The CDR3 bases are TGTGCCAGCAGGTACGGGGGACAAGGCTCTGGAAACACCATATATTTT.